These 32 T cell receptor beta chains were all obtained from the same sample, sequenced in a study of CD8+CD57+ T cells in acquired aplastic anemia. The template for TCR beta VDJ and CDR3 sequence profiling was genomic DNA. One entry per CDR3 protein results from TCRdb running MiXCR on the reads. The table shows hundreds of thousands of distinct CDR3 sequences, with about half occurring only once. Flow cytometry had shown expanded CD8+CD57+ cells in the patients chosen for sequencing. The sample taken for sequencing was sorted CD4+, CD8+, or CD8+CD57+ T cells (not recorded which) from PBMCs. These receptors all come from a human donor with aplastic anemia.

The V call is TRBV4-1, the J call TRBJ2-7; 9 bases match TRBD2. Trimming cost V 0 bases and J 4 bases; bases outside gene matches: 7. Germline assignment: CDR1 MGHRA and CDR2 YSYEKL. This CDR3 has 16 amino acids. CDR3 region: CASSQERGGTPYEQYF. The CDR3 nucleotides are TGCGCCAGCAGCCAAGAGCGGGGGGGAACACCTTACGAGCAGTACTTC.

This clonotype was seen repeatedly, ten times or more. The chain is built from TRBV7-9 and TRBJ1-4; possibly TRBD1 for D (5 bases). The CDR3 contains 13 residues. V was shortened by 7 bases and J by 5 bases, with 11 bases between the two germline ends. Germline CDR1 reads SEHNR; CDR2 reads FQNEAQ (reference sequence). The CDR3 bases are TGTGCCAGCAACCCAGGGAACAATGAAAAACTGTTTTTT. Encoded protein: CASNPGNNEKLFF.

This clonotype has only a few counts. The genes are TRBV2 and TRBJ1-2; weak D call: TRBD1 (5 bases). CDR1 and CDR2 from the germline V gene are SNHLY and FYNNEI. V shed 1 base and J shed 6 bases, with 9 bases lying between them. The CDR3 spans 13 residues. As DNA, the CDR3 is TGTGCCAGCAGTGAAGTGGGGGATAATGGCTACACCTTC. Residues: CASSEVGDNGYTF.

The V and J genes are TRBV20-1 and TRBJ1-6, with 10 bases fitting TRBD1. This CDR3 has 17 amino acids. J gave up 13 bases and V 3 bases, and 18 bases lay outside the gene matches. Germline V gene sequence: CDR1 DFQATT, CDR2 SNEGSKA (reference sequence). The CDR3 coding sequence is TGCAGTGCTAGGACCTCGCAGGTAGGACAGGGGGTTTTCCCCCTCCACTTT. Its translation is CSARTSQVGQGVFPLHF.

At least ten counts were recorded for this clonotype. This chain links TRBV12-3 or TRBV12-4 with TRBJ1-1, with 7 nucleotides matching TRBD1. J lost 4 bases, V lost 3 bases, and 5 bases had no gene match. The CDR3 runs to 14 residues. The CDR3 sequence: CASSFRGRGTEAFF. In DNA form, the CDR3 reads TGTGCCAGCAGTTTCAGGGGGAGGGGCACTGAAGCTTTCTTT.

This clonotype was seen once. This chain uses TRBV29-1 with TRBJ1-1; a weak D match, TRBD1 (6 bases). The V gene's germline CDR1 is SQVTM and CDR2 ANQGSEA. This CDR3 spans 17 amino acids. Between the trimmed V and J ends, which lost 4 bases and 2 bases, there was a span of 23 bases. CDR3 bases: TGCAGCGTTGCTTGGGGGGTGGTACAGGGCTCTAACACTGAAGCTTTCTTT. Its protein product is CSVAWGVVQGSNTEAFF.

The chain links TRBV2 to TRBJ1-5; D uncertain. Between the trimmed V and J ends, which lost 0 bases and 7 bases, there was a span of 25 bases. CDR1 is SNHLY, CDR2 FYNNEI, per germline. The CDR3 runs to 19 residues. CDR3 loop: CASSEALYRATGNEQPQHF. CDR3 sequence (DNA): TGTGCCAGCAGTGAAGCGCTTTATCGGGCTACGGGGAACGAGCAGCCCCAGCATTTT.

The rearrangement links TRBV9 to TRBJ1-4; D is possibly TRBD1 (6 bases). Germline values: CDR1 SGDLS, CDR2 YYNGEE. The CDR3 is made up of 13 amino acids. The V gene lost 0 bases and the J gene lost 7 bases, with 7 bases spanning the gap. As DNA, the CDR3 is TGTGCCAGCAGCGTAGAGGGGGTTGAAAAACTGTTTTTT. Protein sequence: CASSVEGVEKLFF.

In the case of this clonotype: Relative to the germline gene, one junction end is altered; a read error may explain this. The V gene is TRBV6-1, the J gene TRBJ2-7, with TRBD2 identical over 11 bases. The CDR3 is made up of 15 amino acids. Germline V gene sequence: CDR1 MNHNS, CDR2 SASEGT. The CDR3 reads CASSGGTSGTYEQYF. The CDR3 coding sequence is TGCGCCAGCAGTGGAGGGACTAGCGGTACCTACGAGCAGTACTTC.

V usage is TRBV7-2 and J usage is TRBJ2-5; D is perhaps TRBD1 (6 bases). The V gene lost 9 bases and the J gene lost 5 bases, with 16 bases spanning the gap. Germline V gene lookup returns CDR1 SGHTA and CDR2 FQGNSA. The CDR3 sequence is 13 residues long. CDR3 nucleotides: TGTGCCAGTCCGACAGGAGTCGGGGAGACCCAGTACTTC. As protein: CASPTGVGETQYF. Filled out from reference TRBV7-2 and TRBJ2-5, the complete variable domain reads GAGVSQSPSNKVTEKGKDVELRCDPISGHTALYWYRQSLGQGLEFLIYFQGNSAPDKSGLPSDRFSAERTGGSVSTLTIQRTQQEDSAVYLCASPTGVGETQYFGPGTRLLVL.

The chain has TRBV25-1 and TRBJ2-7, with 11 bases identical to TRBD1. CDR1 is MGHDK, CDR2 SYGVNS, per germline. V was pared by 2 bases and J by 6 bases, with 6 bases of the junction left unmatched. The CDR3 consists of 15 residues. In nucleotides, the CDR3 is TGTGCCAGCAGTGAAACGGGACAGGGGGGCGTCGAGCAGTACTTC. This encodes CASSETGQGGVEQYF.

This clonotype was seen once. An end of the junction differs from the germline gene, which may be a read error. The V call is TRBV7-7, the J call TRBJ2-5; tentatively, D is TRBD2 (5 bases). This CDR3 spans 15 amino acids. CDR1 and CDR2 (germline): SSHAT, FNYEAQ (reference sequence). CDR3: CASSPRPSSQETQYF. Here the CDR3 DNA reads TGTGCTAGCAGCCCTCGTCCTAGCAGCCAAGAGACCCAGTACTTC. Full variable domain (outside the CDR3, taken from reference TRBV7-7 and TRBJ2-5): GAGVSQSPRYKVTKRGQDVTLRCDPISSHATLYWYQQALGQGPEFLTYFNYEAQPDKSGLPSDRFSAERPEGSISTLTIQRTEQRDSAMYRCASSPRPSSQETQYFGPGTRLLVL.

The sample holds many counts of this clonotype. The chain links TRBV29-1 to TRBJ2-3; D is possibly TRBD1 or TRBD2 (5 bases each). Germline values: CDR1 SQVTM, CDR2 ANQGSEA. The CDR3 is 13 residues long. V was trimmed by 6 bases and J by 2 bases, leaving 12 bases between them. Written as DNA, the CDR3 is TGCAGCGTCAGACGGGACGTCACAGATACGCAGTATTTT. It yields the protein CSVRRDVTDTQYF.

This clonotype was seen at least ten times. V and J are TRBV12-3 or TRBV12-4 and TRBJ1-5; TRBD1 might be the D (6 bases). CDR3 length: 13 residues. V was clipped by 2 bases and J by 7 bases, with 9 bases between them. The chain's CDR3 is CASSLTGQQPQHF. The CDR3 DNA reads TGTGCCAGCAGTTTAACAGGGCAACAGCCCCAGCATTTT.

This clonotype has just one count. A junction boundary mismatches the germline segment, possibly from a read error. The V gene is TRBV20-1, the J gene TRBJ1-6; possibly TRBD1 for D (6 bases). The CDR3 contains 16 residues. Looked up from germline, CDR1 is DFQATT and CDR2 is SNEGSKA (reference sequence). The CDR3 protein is CNAAGARESGNSPLRF. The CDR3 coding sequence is TGCAATGCTGCAGGGGCTCGGGAAAGCGGCAATTCACCCCTCCGCTTT.

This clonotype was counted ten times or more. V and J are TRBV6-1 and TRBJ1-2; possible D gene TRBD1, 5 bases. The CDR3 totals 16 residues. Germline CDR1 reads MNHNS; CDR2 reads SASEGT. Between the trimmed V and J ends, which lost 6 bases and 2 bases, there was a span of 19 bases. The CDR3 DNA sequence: TGTGCCAGCAGCACAACCTGGGGCCCGAGGAACTATGGCTACACCTTC. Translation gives CASSTTWGPRNYGYTF.

The DNA of the CDR3 is TGTGCCTCCAGTGAGGGGGGGCGAGTAGACGGGAGGTCGGTGAATGAGCAGTTCTTC. Translation: CASSEGGRVDGRSVNEQFF. The chain carries TRBV10-3 and TRBJ2-1, with a possible D match to TRBD2 (7 bases). The CDR3 spans 19 residues. Trimming took 11 bases from V and 7 from J, leaving 36 bases between them. CDR1 is ENHRY and CDR2 is SYGVKD in the germline V gene.

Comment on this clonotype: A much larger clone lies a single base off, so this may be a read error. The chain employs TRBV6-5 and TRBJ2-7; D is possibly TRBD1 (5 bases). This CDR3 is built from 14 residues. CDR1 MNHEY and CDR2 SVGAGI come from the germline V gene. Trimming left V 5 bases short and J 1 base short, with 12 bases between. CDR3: CASSPPRQSYEQYF. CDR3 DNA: TGTGCCAGCAGTCCCCCGAGACAGTCCTACGAGCAGTACTTC.

CDR3 nucleotides: TGCGCCAGCAGCCAGTACGGGACAGACGAATACGAGCAGTACTTC. Translating it yields CASSQYGTDEYEQYF. The chain combines TRBV5-1 with TRBJ2-7; 7 positions agree with TRBD1. The ends lost 4 bases at V and 4 bases at J; junction bases unmatched: 11. Germline V gene data show CDR1 as SGHRS and CDR2 as YFSETQ. The length of the CDR3 is 15 residues.

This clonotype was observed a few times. DNA for the CDR3: TGTGCCACCAGCAGAGACAGGGGTGAAAAACTGTTTTTT. It encodes CATSRDRGEKLFF. V is TRBV15 and J is TRBJ1-4, with D possibly matching TRBD1 (6 bases). Germline V lookup: CDR1 LNHNV, CDR2 YYDKDF (reference sequence). CDR3 length: 13 amino acids. Trimming pared 0 bases from V and 7 bases from J, leaving 6 bases between.

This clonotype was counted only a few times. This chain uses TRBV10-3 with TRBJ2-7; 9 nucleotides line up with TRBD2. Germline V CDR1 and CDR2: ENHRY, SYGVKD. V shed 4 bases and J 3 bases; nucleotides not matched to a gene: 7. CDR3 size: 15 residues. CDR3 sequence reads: CAISGSSGTDYEQYF. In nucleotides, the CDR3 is TGTGCCATCAGTGGATCTAGCGGGACTGACTACGAGCAGTACTTC.

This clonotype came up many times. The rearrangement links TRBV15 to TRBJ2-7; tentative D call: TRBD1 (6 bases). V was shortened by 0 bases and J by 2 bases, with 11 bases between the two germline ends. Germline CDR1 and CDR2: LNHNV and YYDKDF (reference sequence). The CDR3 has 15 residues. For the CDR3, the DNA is TGTGCCACCAGCAGAGATACCAGGGGAACCTACGAGCAGTACTTC. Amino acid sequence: CATSRDTRGTYEQYF.

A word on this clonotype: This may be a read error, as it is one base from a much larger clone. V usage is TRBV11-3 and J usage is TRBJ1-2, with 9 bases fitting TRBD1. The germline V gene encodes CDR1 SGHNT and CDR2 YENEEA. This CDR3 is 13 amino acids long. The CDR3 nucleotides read TGTGCCAGCAGCCAGGGACAGGGCTATGGCTACATCTTC. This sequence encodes CASSQGQGYGYIF.

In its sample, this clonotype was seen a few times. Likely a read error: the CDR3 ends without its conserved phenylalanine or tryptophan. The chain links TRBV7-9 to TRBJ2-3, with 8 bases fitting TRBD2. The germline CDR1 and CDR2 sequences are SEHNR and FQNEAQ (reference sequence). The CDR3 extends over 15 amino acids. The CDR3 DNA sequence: TGTGCCGGCAGCTTAGCACTAGCGGGCACAGATACGCAGTATTGT. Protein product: CAGSLALAGTDTQYC.

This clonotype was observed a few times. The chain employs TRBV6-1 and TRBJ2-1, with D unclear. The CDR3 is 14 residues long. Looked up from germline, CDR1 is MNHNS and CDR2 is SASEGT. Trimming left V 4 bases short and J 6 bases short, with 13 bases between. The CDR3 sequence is CASSVAPWGNEQFF. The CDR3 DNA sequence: TGTGCCAGCAGTGTAGCCCCATGGGGCAATGAGCAGTTCTTC.

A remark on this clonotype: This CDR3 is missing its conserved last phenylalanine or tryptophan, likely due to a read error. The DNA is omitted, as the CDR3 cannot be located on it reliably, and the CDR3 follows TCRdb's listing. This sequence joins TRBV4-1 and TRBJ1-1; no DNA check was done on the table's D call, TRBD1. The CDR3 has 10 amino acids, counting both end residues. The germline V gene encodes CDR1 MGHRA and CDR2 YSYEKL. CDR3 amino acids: CASSRLTGFS.

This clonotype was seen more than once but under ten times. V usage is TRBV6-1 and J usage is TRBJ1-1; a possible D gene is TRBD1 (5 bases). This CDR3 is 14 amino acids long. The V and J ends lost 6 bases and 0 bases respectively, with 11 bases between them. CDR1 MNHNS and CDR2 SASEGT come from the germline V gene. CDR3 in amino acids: CASRGRQLNTEAFF. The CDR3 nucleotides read TGTGCCAGCAGGGGGCGACAGCTGAACACTGAAGCTTTCTTT.

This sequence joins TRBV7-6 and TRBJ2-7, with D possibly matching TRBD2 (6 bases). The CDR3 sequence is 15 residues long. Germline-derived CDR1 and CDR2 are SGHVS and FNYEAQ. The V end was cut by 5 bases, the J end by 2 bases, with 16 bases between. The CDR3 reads CASSPGTPPAYEQYF. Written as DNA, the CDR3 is TGTGCCAGCAGCCCTGGGACTCCTCCGGCCTACGAGCAGTACTTC. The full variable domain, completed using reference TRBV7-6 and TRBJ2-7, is GAGVSQSPRYKVTKRGQDVALRCDPISGHVSLYWYRQALGQGPEFLTYFNYEAQQDKSGLPNDRFSAERPEGSISTLTIQRTEQRDSAMYRCASSPGTPPAYEQYFGPGTRLTVT.

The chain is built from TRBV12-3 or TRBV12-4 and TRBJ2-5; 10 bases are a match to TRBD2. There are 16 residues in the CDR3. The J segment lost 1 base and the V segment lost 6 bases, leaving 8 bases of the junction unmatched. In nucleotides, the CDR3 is TGTGCCAGCAGCGTAGCGGCTAGCGGGGGCCAAGAGACCCAGTACTTC. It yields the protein CASSVAASGGQETQYF.

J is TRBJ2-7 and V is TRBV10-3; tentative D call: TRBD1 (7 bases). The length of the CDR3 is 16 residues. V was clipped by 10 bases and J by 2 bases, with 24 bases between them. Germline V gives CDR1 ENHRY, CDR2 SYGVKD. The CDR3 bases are TGTGCCACCAAGGGGGGAGGACAGGTAAGCGCCTACGAGCAGTACTTC. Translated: CATKGGGQVSAYEQYF.

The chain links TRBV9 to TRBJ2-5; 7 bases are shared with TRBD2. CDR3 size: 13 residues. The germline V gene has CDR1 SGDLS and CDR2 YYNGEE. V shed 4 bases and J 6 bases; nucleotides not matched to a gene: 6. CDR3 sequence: CASSPGGSKTQYF. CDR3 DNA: TGTGCCAGCAGCCCCGGGGGGAGCAAGACCCAGTACTTC. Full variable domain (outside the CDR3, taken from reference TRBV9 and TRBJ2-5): DSGVTQTPKHLITATGQRVTLRCSPRSGDLSVYWYQQSLDQGLQFLIQYYNGEERAKGNILERFSAQQFPDLHSELNLSSLELGDSALYFCASSPGGSKTQYFGPGTRLLVL.

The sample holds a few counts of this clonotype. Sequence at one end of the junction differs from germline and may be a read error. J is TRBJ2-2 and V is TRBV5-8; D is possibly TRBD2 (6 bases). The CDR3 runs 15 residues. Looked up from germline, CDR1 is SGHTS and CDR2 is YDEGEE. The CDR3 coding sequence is TGTGCCAGCAGCGCAGGGAAATTTGAAACCGGGGGGCTGTTTTTT. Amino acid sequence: CASSAGKFETGGLFF.